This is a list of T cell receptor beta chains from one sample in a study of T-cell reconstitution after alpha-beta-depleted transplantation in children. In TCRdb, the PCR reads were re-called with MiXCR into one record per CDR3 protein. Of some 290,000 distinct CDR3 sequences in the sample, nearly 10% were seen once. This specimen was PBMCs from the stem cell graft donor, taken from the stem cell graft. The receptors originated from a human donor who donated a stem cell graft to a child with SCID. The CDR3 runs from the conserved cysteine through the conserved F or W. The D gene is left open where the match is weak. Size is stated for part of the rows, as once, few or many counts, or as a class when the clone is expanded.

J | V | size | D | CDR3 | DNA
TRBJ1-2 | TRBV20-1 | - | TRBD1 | CSAPHRGDYGYTF | TGCAGTGCGCCCCACAGGGGTGACTATGGCTACACCTTC
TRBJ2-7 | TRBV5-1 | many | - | CASSLSSSYEQYF | TGCGCCAGCAGCTTGAGCAGCTCCTACGAGCAGTACTTC
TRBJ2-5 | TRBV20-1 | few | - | CSARVGIQETQYF | TGCAGTGCTAGAGTGGGCATACAAGAGACCCAGTACTTC
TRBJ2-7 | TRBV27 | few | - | CASSIRVSTNYEQYF | TGTGCCAGCAGTATCCGGGTCTCAACCAACTACGAGCAGTACTTC
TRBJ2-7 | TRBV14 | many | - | CASSIRQNYEQYF | TGTGCCAGCAGCATACGACAAAACTACGAGCAGTACTTC
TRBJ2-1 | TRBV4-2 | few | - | CASSQGLGENEQFF | TGTGCCAGCAGCCAAGGACTGGGAGAAAATGAGCAGTTCTTC
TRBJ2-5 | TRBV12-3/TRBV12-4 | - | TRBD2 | CASSSGGHLQETQYF | TGTGCCAGCAGTTCGGGGGGGCATCTCCAAGAGACCCAGTACTTC
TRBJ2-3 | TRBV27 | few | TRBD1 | CASSLRRTGNTDTQYF | TGTGCCAGCAGCCTGAGAAGGACAGGGAACACAGATACGCAGTATTTT
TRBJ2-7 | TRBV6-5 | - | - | CASLLGGGVGPYEQYF | TGTGCCAGCTTACTAGGCGGGGGCGTAGGGCCCTACGAGCAGTACTTC
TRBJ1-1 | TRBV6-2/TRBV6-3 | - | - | CASRTGPMNTEAFF | TGTGCCAGCAGAACGGGACCGATGAACACTGAAGCTTTCTTT
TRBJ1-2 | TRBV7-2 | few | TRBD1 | CASSHAGQGTGYTF | TGTGCCAGCAGCCATGCGGGACAGGGAACCGGCTACACCTTC
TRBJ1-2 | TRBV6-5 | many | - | CASSYLGDGYTF | TGTGCCAGCAGTTACCTAGGGGACGGCTACACCTTC
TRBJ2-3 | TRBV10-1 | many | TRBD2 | CASSGPTGGRTDTQYF | TGCGCCAGCAGTGGGCCCACGGGGGGTCGGACAGATACGCAGTATTTT
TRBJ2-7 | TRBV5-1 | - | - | CASSPTHSRGRFKYEQYF | TGCGCCAGCAGCCCAACACATAGCAGGGGTCGGTTTAAATACGAGCAGTACTTC